The rows below give T cell receptor beta chains drawn from one sample of a study of tumor-infiltrating lymphocytes in primary liver carcinoma. TCRdb recomputed calls from the multiplex PCR reads with MiXCR, one row per CDR3 protein. The sample includes 320,000 or so distinct CDR3 sequences, approximately 60% of them seen just once. The sample was peripheral blood. These receptors came from a man aged 40-55 years with primary liver carcinoma and hepatitis B virus infection. Each CDR3 is given with its conserved first and last residue. The D gene is left open where the match is weak. Size is stated for part of the rows, as once, few or many counts, or as a class when the clone is expanded.

J gene	D gene	V gene	clone size	CDR3 protein	CDR3 DNA
TRBJ1-6	-	TRBV4-2	-	CASNQDGRVGHNSPLHF	TGTGCCAGTAACCAAGACGGAAGGGTAGGACATAATTCACCCCTCCACTTT
TRBJ2-7	TRBD2	TRBV11-2	-	CASSTSGRSYEQYF	TGTGCCAGCAGCACCAGCGGGAGAAGCTACGAGCAGTACTTC
TRBJ2-7	TRBD2	TRBV14	many	CASSQLGLAGNEQYF	TGTGCCAGCAGCCAACTAGGGCTAGCGGGCAACGAGCAGTACTTC
TRBJ2-1	TRBD2	TRBV6-4	-	CASSVNSGVGNEQFF	TGTGCCAGCAGTGTGAATAGCGGGGTCGGGAATGAGCAGTTCTTC
TRBJ1-2	-	TRBV10-3	once	CAISNSRPDCYTF	TGTGCCATCAGTAATTCCAGGCCGGATTGCTACACCTTC
TRBJ2-3	TRBD2	TRBV11-2	-	CASTDQVSSGSSDTQHF	TGTGCCAGCACTGACCAGGTTTCTAGCGGGAGCTCAGATACGCAACATTTT
TRBJ2-7	-	TRBV7-8	few	CASSLTRSSVSSYEQYF	TGTGCCAGCAGCCTCACCAGGTCTAGCGTGAGCTCCTACGAGCAGTACTTC
TRBJ1-1	-	TRBV6-1	many	CASSRPVGTEAFF	TGTGCCAGCAGTCGACCGGTCGGGACTGAAGCTTTCTTT
TRBJ1-2	-	TRBV29-1	-	CSVGQGWGMGYDYIF	TGCAGCGTTGGGCAGGGCTGGGGGATGGGCTATGACTACATCTTC
TRBJ1-6	-	TRBV28	-	CASLSGAGDSPLHF	TGTGCCAGCCTGTCGGGGGCGGGAGATTCACCCCTCCACTTT
TRBJ1-2	-	TRBV4-2	-	CANSQGSGIAYGYTF	TGTGCCAACAGCCAAGGATCCGGGATAGCGTATGGCTACACCTTC
TRBJ2-1	TRBD2	TRBV6-1	many	CASSENTSGRAHNEQFF	TGTGCCAGCAGTGAAAATACTAGCGGGAGGGCCCATAATGAGCAGTTCTTC
TRBJ2-7	TRBD2	TRBV5-5	-	CASSFTSGVVYEQYF	TGTGCCAGCAGCTTTACTAGCGGGGTTGTCTACGAGCAGTACTTC
TRBJ2-5	-	TRBV7-9	few	CASSLVLGSTLQTQYF	TGTGCCAGCAGCTTAGTCCTCGGGAGCACCCTCCAGACCCAGTACTTC
TRBJ2-5	-	TRBV29-1	many	CSVEDTGLEETQYF	TGCAGCGTTGAAGATACAGGGCTCGAAGAGACCCAGTACTTC
TRBJ2-7	TRBD2	TRBV5-1	-	CASSLEAGAEQYF	TGCGCCAGCAGCTTGGAGGCGGGAGCCGAGCAGTACTTC